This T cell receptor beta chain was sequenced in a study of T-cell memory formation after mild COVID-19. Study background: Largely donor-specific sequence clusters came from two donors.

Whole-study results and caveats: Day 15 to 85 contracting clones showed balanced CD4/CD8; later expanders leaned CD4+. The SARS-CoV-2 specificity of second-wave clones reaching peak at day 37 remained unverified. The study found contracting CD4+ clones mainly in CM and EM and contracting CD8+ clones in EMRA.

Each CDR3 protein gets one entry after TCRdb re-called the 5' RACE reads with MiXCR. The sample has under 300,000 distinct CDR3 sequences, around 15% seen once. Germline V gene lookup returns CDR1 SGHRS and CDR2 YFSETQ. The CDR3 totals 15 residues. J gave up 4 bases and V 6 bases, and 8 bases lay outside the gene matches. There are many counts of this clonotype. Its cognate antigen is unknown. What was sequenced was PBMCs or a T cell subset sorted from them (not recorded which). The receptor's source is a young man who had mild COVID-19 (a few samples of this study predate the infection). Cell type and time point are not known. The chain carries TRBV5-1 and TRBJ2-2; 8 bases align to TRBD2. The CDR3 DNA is TGCGCCAGCATGGGTAGCGGGGACCGCACCGGGGAGCTGTTTTTT. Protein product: CASMGSGDRTGELFF.